One TCR beta chain is described in this entry. Measured with immunoSEQ multiplex PCR; TCRdb has only the in-frame clones, and not every one. The repertoire holds about 51,000 clones, with approximately 87% as singletons. The data belong to a study of T cell clones after liver transplantation. The germline V and J ends were trimmed by 0 bases and 2 bases, with 14 bases remaining between them. The CDR3 consists of 16 residues. Per the germline V gene, CDR1 is MNHNS and CDR2 is SASEGT. The origin of this receptor is a human patient who received a liver transplant. Some T cells may have originated in the graft donor. The source was CD8+ T cells from blood, collected 12 months after liver transplant. This chain uses TRBV6-1 with TRBJ2-7; D might be TRBD1 (7 bases). In nucleotides, the CDR3 is TGTGCCAGCAGTGAAGCGCTTGGAGGGGGCACCTACGAGCAGTACTTC. Its protein is CASSEALGGGTYEQYF.